One sample yielded the 22 T cell receptor beta chains listed below, sequenced in a study of graft-versus-host responses after intestinal transplantation. Sequenced by immunoSEQ multiplex PCR; TCRdb stores in-frame clones only, minus some. The sample has about 14,000 clones, 25% to 30% seen once. The sample in question was alloreactive CD4+ T cells from a mixed lymphocyte reaction culture, obtained before intestinal transplant. Subset described: CFSE-low proliferating T cells sorted from roughly six-day pre-transplant mixed lymphocyte reaction (GvH or HvG direction). These TCRs come from a human patient who received an intestinal transplant.

The rearrangement uses TRBV7-6 and TRBJ2-1; no definite D call. Trimming pared 0 bases from V and 4 bases from J, leaving 4 bases between. The length of the CDR3 is 13 residues. CDR1 SGHVS and CDR2 FNYEAQ come from the germline V gene. The CDR3: CASSLAEYNEQFF. CDR3 sequence (DNA): TGTGCCAGCAGCTTAGCTGAATACAATGAGCAGTTCTTC.

The chain carries TRBV28 and TRBJ1-6, with TRBD1 identical over 8 bases. Germline V gene data show CDR1 as MDHEN and CDR2 as SYDVKM. CDR3 size: 15 residues. Trimming cost V 5 bases and J 7 bases; bases outside gene matches: 7. The CDR3 coding sequence is TGTGCCAGCAGTCTAAGGACAGGGAAGAATTCACCCCTCCACTTT. As protein: CASSLRTGKNSPLHF. Based on the CDR3 plus reference TRBV28 and TRBJ1-6, the full variable domain is DVKVTQSSRYLVKRTGEKVFLECVQDMDHENMFWYRQDPGLGLRLIYFSYDVKMKEKGDIPEGYSVSREKKERFSLILESASTNQTSMYLCASSLRTGKNSPLHFGNGTRLTVT.

The V gene is TRBV28, the J gene TRBJ1-1; D is undetermined. The CDR3 has 13 amino acids. The germline CDR1 and CDR2 sequences are MDHEN and SYDVKM. The germline V and J ends were trimmed by 2 bases and 9 bases, with 13 bases remaining between them. The CDR3 DNA follows: TGTGCCAGCAGTTTAGGAGGGAAAAAACAAGCTTTCTTT. Its translation: CASSLGGKKQAFF. The whole variable domain, filled in from reference TRBV28 and TRBJ1-1, reads DVKVTQSSRYLVKRTGEKVFLECVQDMDHENMFWYRQDPGLGLRLIYFSYDVKMKEKGDIPEGYSVSREKKERFSLILESASTNQTSMYLCASSLGGKKQAFFGQGTRLTVV.

The sample holds a few counts of this clone. J is TRBJ1-2 and V is TRBV6-6, with D possibly matching TRBD1 (6 bases). Trimming took 6 bases from V and 7 from J, leaving 12 bases between them. Per germline, CDR1 MNHNY and CDR2 SVGAGI (reference sequence). CDR3 length: 12 residues. The CDR3 region is CASSQTGSGYTF. For the CDR3, the DNA is TGTGCCAGCAGCCAAACAGGGTCTGGCTACACCTTC.

This CDR3 is CAWGQGSSYNEQFF. The CDR3 nucleotides are TGTGCCTGGGGACAGGGGAGCTCCTACAATGAGCAGTTCTTC. The rearrangement uses TRBV30 and TRBJ2-1, with 9 bases matching TRBD1. CDR3 length equals 14 residues. Germline CDR1 is GTSNPN and CDR2 is SVGIG (reference sequence). Trimming cost V 5 bases and J 0 bases; bases outside gene matches: 2.

The CDR3 DNA follows: TGTGCCAGCAGTTCTCAGGCCCGGCCTACCTACGAGCAGTACTTC. Amino acid sequence: CASSSQARPTYEQYF. This rearrangement joins TRBV27 to TRBJ2-7; D gene unclear. V was shortened by 4 bases and J by 2 bases, with 15 bases between the two germline ends. CDR1 and CDR2 (germline): MNHEY, SMNVEV (reference sequence). The CDR3 runs 15 residues.

Sample share makes this clone medium-sized (0.01 to 0.1%). The rearrangement uses TRBV5-5 and TRBJ1-3; D ambiguous. CDR1 is SGHKS and CDR2 is YYEKEE in the germline V gene (reference sequence). This CDR3 region has 17 residues. V was cut by 4 bases and J by 2 bases, with 19 bases left in between. This chain's CDR3 is CASSLSRTTGPGNTIYF. Written as DNA, the CDR3 is TGTGCCAGCAGCCTGTCTCGCACTACCGGGCCTGGAAACACCATATATTTT.

This clone was seen once. The rearrangement uses TRBV10-3 and TRBJ1-2; TRBD1 might be the D (6 bases). CDR1 and CDR2 (germline): ENHRY, SYGVKD. V lost 10 bases, J lost 1 base, and 19 bases lay in between. CDR3 length: 15 residues. Here the CDR3 reads CATGNGQQNNYGYTF. The CDR3 coding sequence is TGTGCCACCGGAAACGGACAGCAAAATAACTATGGCTACACCTTC.

This clone is categorized as medium-sized. V gene TRBV18 combines with J gene TRBJ1-1, with 8 bases that match TRBD1. V was clipped by 3 bases and J by 4 bases; unmatched bases: 4. The germline gives CDR1 KGHSH, CDR2 LQKENI. This CDR3 is built from 14 residues. The CDR3 nucleotides are TGTGCCAGCTCACCGAAAACAGGGGGCACTGAAGCTTTCTTT. It codes for CASSPKTGGTEAFF.

This clone appeared a few times. V and J are TRBV14 and TRBJ2-7; D not certain. Germline assignment: CDR1 SGHDN and CDR2 FVKESK. This CDR3 is 14 amino acids long. Trimming left V 6 bases short and J 1 base short, with 13 bases between. As DNA, the CDR3 is TGTGCCAGCAGTCTTCAATTTGAGTCCTACGAGCAGTACTTC. This codes for CASSLQFESYEQYF.

This clone is labeled as medium-sized (0.01 to 0.1%). The rearrangement joins TRBV5-4 to TRBJ2-1; D gene unclear. The CDR3 is 11 residues long. Germline assignment: CDR1 SGHNT and CDR2 YYREEE (reference sequence). Between the trimmed V and J ends, which lost 10 bases and 5 bases, there was a span of 10 bases. The CDR3 nucleotides are TGTGCCGGATCTAGGGACAATGAGCAGTTCTTC. This translates into CAGSRDNEQFF.

Only a few counts were recorded for this clone. This chain links TRBV30 with TRBJ1-6, with D uncertain. Germline values: CDR1 GTSNPN, CDR2 SVGIG (reference sequence). V lost 2 bases and J lost 7, with 12 bases in between. The CDR3 runs to 14 residues. The CDR3 region has the DNA TGTGCCTGGAGTTCAAAAAGAGGGAATTCACCCCTCCACTTT. It encodes CAWSSKRGNSPLHF.

In its sample, this clone ranks as medium-sized (0.01 to 0.1%). This sequence joins TRBV18 and TRBJ2-7; the match to TRBD2 covers 7 bases. Germline CDR1 and CDR2: KGHSH and LQKENI. Trimming removed 1 base from V and 3 bases from J; junction bases left unmatched: 3. The CDR3 is 14 amino acids. The CDR3 nucleotides read TGTGCCAGCTCACCACGGGAGGGACTCTACGAGCAGTACTTC. This encodes CASSPREGLYEQYF.

This chain connects TRBV5-1 to TRBJ2-3, with TRBD2 matching 13 bases. This CDR3 is 16 amino acids long. Germline values: CDR1 SGHRS, CDR2 YFSETQ. J gave up 1 base and V 7 bases, and 6 bases lay outside the gene matches. For the CDR3, the DNA is TGCGCCAGCGGGACACTAGCGGGAGGGGGCACAGATACGCAGTATTTT. Protein: CASGTLAGGGTDTQYF.

The V gene is TRBV18, the J gene TRBJ2-7, with D tentatively TRBD1 or TRBD2 (7 bases each). Trimming removed 5 bases at V and 0 bases at J, with 17 bases between. Germline V gene sequence: CDR1 KGHSH, CDR2 LQKENI. The CDR3 length is 16 residues. The CDR3 loop reads CASSSQGGVGSYEQYF. The CDR3 DNA reads as TGTGCCAGCTCATCTCAGGGGGGGGTTGGCTCCTACGAGCAGTACTTC.

V usage is TRBV6-5 and J usage is TRBJ1-2, with 7 positions matching TRBD1. CDR3 length equals 14 residues. The trim removed 4 bases at V and 6 bases at J, leaving 8 bases unmatched. Germline CDR1 and CDR2: MNHEY and SVGAGI. Here the CDR3 DNA reads TGTGCCAGCAGTTCTTTCAGGGGGGTTAATGGCTACACCTTC. This gives the protein CASSSFRGVNGYTF.

V and J are TRBV6-6 and TRBJ2-5; no firm D call. V was clipped by 2 bases and J by 3 bases, with 10 bases between them. The CDR3 has 14 residues. Germline CDR1 MNHNY, CDR2 SVGAGI (reference sequence). The CDR3 sequence is CASSYTRLKETQYF. CDR3 nucleotides: TGTGCCAGCAGTTACACAAGACTGAAAGAGACCCAGTACTTC.

The V and J genes are TRBV6-1 and TRBJ2-1, with TRBD2 matching over 9 bases. Unmatched junction bases numbered 8, after V lost 10 bases and J lost 4 bases. The CDR3 spans 14 residues. Germline CDR1 reads MNHNS; CDR2 reads SASEGT. The CDR3 region is CATWGLAGYNEQFF. The CDR3, as DNA: TGTGCCACCTGGGGGCTAGCGGGATACAATGAGCAGTTCTTC.

The J gene is TRBJ1-1, the V gene TRBV28, with D hard to call. The CDR3 contains 12 residues. Germline values: CDR1 MDHEN, CDR2 SYDVKM. Between the trimmed V and J ends, which lost 2 bases and 3 bases, there was a span of 4 bases. CDR3 amino acids: CASSLAYTEAFF. CDR3 DNA: TGTGCCAGCAGTTTAGCTTACACTGAAGCTTTCTTT.

This clone was picked up a small number of times. This chain links TRBV6-6 with TRBJ2-3, with D maybe TRBD1 (6 bases). Germline V gene lookup returns CDR1 MNHNY and CDR2 SVGAGI (reference sequence). This CDR3 comprises 15 residues. The V and J ends lost 6 bases and 8 bases respectively, with 21 bases between them. The CDR3 loop reads CASSRRLRRGGTQYF. The CDR3 coding sequence is TGTGCCAGCAGCCGAAGGTTGAGACGAGGGGGTACGCAGTATTTT.

The V and J genes are TRBV6-9 and TRBJ1-1, with unresolved D. CDR3 size: 12 residues. The germline V gene encodes CDR1 MNHGY and CDR2 SVAAGI. V was pared by 8 bases and J by 1 base, with 8 bases between. The CDR3 region is CASRDRNTEAFF. The CDR3 nucleotides are TGTGCCAGCCGAGATAGGAACACTGAAGCTTTCTTT.

The chain uses TRBV6-8 and TRBJ2-7; possibly TRBD1 for D (6 bases). This CDR3 is 13 amino acids long. Germline values: CDR1 MNHGY, CDR2 SAAAGT. Trimming removed 1 base at V and 6 bases at J, with 10 bases between. The CDR3 DNA follows: TGTGCCAGCAGTTACTTCAGGACAGCCGAGCAGTACTTC. It is translated as CASSYFRTAEQYF.